This T cell receptor beta chain is from a study of cytotoxic CD8 clonotypes in ibrutinib-treated CLL. Overall study context: The authors obtained response samples at a median of around eleven months of treatment, range 6 to 36.

Whole-study results and caveats: The study found clonality rose at ibrutinib response, then fell toward baseline at progression.

Investigators sought sequencing depths of between 1 in 200,000 and 1 in 1 million T cells. Sequenced by immunoSEQ multiplex PCR; TCRdb stores in-frame clones only, minus some. Among 150,000 to 200,000 clones listed, approximately 91% were seen once. In regard to this clone: Its antigen is currently unknown.

The source is a human donor with chronic lymphocytic leukemia. The specimen was PBMCs, collected at disease progression, from a patient treated with ibrutinib.

In DNA, the CDR3 is TGTGCCAGCACCGAGGAGGGGACAGATACGCAGTATTTT. Its protein product is CASTEEGTDTQYF. V usage is TRBV6-5 and J usage is TRBJ2-3; tentative D call: TRBD2 (6 bases). The CDR3 has 13 residues. Germline V gene lookup returns CDR1 MNHEY and CDR2 SVGAGI. The V and J ends lost 7 bases and 3 bases respectively, with 11 bases between them.